Each of the 13 T cell receptor beta chains below was sequenced from the same sample in a study of CD8 T cells in ankylosing spondylitis. One entry per CDR3 protein results from TCRdb running MiXCR on the 5' RACE reads. The sample consists of about 300,000 distinct CDR3 sequences, around 10% of them appearing once. Sequencing was carried out using blood, either unsorted or a sorted T cell fraction (not recorded which). The receptor set was obtained from a female donor with ankylosing spondylitis or in good health (not recorded which).

This clonotype has at least ten counts. The chain employs TRBV5-6 and TRBJ1-5, with TRBD1 identical over 7 bases. This CDR3 spans 15 amino acids. Germline-derived CDR1 and CDR2 are SGHDT and YYEEEE. Trimming took 4 bases from V and 0 from J; bases not matched to a gene: 4. CDR3 nucleotide sequence: TGTGCCAGCAGCCAAGGACAGGATAGCAATCAGCCCCAGCATTTT. It yields the protein CASSQGQDSNQPQHF.

The V and J genes are TRBV5-1 and TRBJ2-5, with D possibly matching TRBD2 (6 bases). Trimming took off 5 bases at V and 5 bases at J, with 10 bases between the two ends. Germline V gene lookup returns CDR1 SGHRS and CDR2 YFSETQ. The CDR3 is 12 amino acids. The CDR3 protein is CASRPGEETQYF. The CDR3 nucleotides read TGCGCCAGCAGACCGGGGGAGGAGACCCAGTACTTC.

This clonotype was recorded at least ten times. The chain has TRBV24-1 and TRBJ1-2; D is unclear. The V and J ends lost 3 bases and 8 bases respectively, with 9 bases between them. Germline lookup yields CDR1 KGHDR and CDR2 SFDVKD. The CDR3 runs to 12 residues. The CDR3 DNA sequence: TGTGCCACCAGTGATAACACGCGGGGCTACACCTTC. This gives the protein CATSDNTRGYTF.

The chain combines TRBV7-9 with TRBJ1-1, with TRBD1 matching 7 bases. CDR3 size: 12 residues. Unmatched junction bases numbered 8, after V lost 5 bases and J lost 11 bases. Looked up from germline, CDR1 is SEHNR and CDR2 is FQNEAQ (reference sequence). CDR3 bases: TGTGCCAGCAGCCTCAGGACAGGAGCGGCTTTCTTT. Its translation: CASSLRTGAAFF.

This clonotype has ten or more counts. The rearrangement joins TRBV20-1 to TRBJ2-1, with D possibly being TRBD2 (6 bases). Germline lookup yields CDR1 DFQATT and CDR2 SNEGSKA (reference sequence). The V end was cut by 7 bases, the J end by 2 bases, with 15 bases between. There are 14 residues in the CDR3. The CDR3 here is CSVPVPGAYNEQFF. CDR3 in DNA: TGCAGTGTTCCCGTCCCGGGGGCCTACAATGAGCAGTTCTTC.

This chain joins TRBV29-1 and TRBJ2-1; perhaps TRBD2 as D (7 bases). The germline gives CDR1 SQVTM, CDR2 ANQGSEA. CDR3 length equals 14 residues. V lost 7 bases and J 2 bases, leaving 15 bases between the germline ends. CDR3: CSGMMGGPYNEQFF. CDR3 coding DNA: TGCAGCGGCATGATGGGGGGGCCCTACAATGAGCAGTTCTTC.

The J gene is TRBJ2-7, the V gene TRBV10-2; D unresolved. Trimming pared 2 bases from V and 4 bases from J, leaving 12 bases between. The CDR3 loop spans 14 amino acids. Germline CDR1 and CDR2: WSHSY and SAAADI. The CDR3 spells CASSEGGSLYEQYF. In DNA, the CDR3 is TGCGCCAGCAGTGAGGGCGGATCCTTGTACGAGCAGTACTTC.

This clonotype has a count of ten or more. The chain employs TRBV20-1 and TRBJ1-1, with 8 bases matching TRBD1. The length of the CDR3 is 13 residues. After removal of 8 bases from V and 6 bases from J, the junction contained 11 bases not matched to a gene. Germline V gives CDR1 DFQATT, CDR2 SNEGSKA (reference sequence). The CDR3 nucleotides read TGCAGTATGTTCCAGGGGGCGCTTCCTGAAGCTTTCTTT. Protein: CSMFQGALPEAFF.

This clonotype was detected many times. CDR3: CASSLNNSPLHF. The DNA of the CDR3 is TGTGCCAGCAGTTTAAATAATTCACCCCTCCACTTT. This sequence joins TRBV12-3 or TRBV12-4 and TRBJ1-6; no clear D. The CDR3 covers 12 residues. V was cut by 2 bases and J by 5 bases, with 1 base left in between.

This clonotype occurred many times. V gene TRBV9 combines with J gene TRBJ1-2; 9 positions match TRBD1. Germline V gene lookup returns CDR1 SGDLS and CDR2 YYNGEE. CDR3 length equals 15 residues. With 4 bases clipped from V and 0 bases from J, the junction kept 4 bases outside the gene matches. CDR3 nucleotides: TGTGCCAGCAGCATAAACAGGGGGCCTAACTATGGCTACACCTTC. This translates into CASSINRGPNYGYTF.

This clonotype has more than one count but fewer than ten. This sequence joins TRBV20-1 and TRBJ2-5; 12 positions agree with TRBD2. Trimming removed 5 bases from V and 2 bases from J; junction bases left unmatched: 6. The CDR3 has 15 amino acids. Germline CDR1 DFQATT, CDR2 SNEGSKA (reference sequence). The CDR3 nucleotides are TGCAGTGCTGGCACTAGCGGGGGGACTCAAGAGACCCAGTACTTC. Translated, it gives CSAGTSGGTQETQYF.

This clonotype showed up many times. This chain links TRBV9 with TRBJ1-1; D is undetermined. V was cut by 1 base and J by 1 base, with 14 bases left in between. From germline, CDR1 is SGDLS and CDR2 YYNGEE. CDR3 length equals 16 residues. The CDR3 DNA reads as TGTGCCAGCAGCGTAATCGAGACGGGAAAGAACACTGAAGCTTTCTTT. Amino acid sequence: CASSVIETGKNTEAFF.

Remarks on this clonotype: One base away lies a much larger clone, so this may be a sequencing read error. The rearrangement uses TRBV11-2 and TRBJ2-1; 10 bases map to TRBD2. There are 15 residues in the CDR3. Germline lookup yields CDR1 SGHAT and CDR2 FQNNGV. The CDR3 DNA reads as TGTGCCAGCAGCTTAGCTTTTAGCGGGAGGCTTGAGCAGCTCTTC. Its protein product is CASSLAFSGRLEQLF.